Described below is a single T cell receptor beta chain sequence and its context. The sample belongs to a study of blood T cell repertoires in COVID-19. On the study more broadly: Whether acute or convalescent, the COVID-19 samples came from the United States, Italy and Spain. The cDNA or gDNA used as material had been derived from T cells, B-cell-depleted T cells, or PBMCs.

Original analysis: It was from reference gene primer amplification that nucleated cell counts were estimated. Repertoires were generated with immunoSEQ multiplex PCR, while TCRdb's copy carries only in-frame clones and drops some. V and J calls and clone size are those listed in that table; D and trimming were worked out from the DNA. The table lists over 350,000 clones, roughly 89% of them singletons, with 1.4% in the top ten. Sequencing was performed on peripheral blood. The sequence derives from a woman in her 30s with active or convalescent COVID-19.

CDR3 DNA: TGCGCCAGCAGCCAAGGGGCTTCGGGACAGGTCTACGAGCAGTACTTC. Protein product: CASSQGASGQVYEQYF. This chain links TRBV4-1 with TRBJ2-7; 8 bases are shared with TRBD1. The CDR3 extends over 16 amino acids. Unmatched junction bases numbered 8, after V lost 1 base and J lost 3 bases. Germline V gene data show CDR1 as MGHRA and CDR2 as YSYEKL.